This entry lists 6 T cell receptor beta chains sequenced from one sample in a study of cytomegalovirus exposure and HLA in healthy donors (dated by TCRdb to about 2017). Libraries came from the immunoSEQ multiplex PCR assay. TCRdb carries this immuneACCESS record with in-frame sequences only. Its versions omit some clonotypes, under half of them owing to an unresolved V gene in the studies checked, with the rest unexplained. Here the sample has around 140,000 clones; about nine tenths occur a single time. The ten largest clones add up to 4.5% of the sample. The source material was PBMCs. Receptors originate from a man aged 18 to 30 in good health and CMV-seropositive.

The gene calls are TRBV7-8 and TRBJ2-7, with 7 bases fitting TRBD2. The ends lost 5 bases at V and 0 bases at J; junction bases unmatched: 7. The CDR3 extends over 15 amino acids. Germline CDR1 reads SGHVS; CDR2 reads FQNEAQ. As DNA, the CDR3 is TGTGCCAGCAGCCATGAAGGCGGGAGCTCCTACGAGCAGTACTTC. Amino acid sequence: CASSHEGGSSYEQYF.

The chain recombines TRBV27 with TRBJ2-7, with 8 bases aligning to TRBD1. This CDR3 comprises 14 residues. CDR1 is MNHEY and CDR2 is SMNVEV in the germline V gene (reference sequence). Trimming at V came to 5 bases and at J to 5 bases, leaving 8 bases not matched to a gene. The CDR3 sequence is CASSLGQGRDEQYF. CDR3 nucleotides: TGTGCCAGCAGTCTAGGACAGGGAAGGGACGAGCAGTACTTC.

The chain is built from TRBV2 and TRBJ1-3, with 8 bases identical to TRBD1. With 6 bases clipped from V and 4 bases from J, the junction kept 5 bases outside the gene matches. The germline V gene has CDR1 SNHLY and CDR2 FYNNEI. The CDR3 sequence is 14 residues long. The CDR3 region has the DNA TGTGCCAGCAGGATGTCAGGGGGCGGAAACACCATATATTTT. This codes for CASRMSGGGNTIYF.

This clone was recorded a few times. CDR3 sequence: CASSADRGETEAFF. CDR3 DNA sequence: TGTGCCAGCAGCGCCGACAGGGGAGAGACTGAAGCTTTCTTT. V is TRBV7-8 and J is TRBJ1-1, with 8 nucleotides matching TRBD1. The germline V gene encodes CDR1 SGHVS and CDR2 FQNEAQ. There are 14 residues in the CDR3. The junction had 7 bases not matched to a gene; V was cut back by 5 bases and J by 5 bases.

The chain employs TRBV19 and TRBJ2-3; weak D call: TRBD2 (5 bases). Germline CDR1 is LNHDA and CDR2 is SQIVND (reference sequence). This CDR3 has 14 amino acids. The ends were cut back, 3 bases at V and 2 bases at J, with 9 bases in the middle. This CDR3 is CASSIGLATDTQYF. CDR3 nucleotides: TGTGCCAGTAGTATCGGACTGGCCACAGATACGCAGTATTTT.

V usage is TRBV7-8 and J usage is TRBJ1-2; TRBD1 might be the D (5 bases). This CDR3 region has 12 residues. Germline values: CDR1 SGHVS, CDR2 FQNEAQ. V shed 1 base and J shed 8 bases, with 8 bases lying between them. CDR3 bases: TGTGCCAGCAGCTTAGGCCAGGGAGGCTACACCTTC. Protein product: CASSLGQGGYTF.